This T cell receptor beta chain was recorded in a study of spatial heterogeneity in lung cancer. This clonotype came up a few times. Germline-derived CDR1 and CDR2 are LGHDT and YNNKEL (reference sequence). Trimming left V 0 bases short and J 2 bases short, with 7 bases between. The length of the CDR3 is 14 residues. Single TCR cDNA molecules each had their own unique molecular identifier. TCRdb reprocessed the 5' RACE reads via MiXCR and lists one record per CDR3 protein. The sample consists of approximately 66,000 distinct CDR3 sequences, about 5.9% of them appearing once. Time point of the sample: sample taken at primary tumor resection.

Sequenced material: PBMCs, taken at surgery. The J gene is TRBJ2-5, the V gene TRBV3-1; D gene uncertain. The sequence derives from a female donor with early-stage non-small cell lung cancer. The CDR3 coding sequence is TGTGCCAGCAGCCAAGAGGGCAGACAAGAGACCCAGTACTTC. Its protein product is CASSQEGRQETQYF.